This section outlines one T cell receptor (beta chain) sequence together with its context. This specimen comes from a study of control samples from healthy donors and cancer patients. Libraries were prepared by immunoSEQ multiplex PCR; TCRdb keeps only in-frame clonotypes and omits some of them. The data contain roughly 150,000 clones, around nine tenths of them singletons. The V gene's germline CDR1 is SGHDT and CDR2 YYEEEE. V lost 1 base, J lost 9 bases, and 8 bases lay in between. This CDR3 is built from 12 residues. Sequencing used blood. The sequence came from a woman between 25 and 40 years old in good health. This rearrangement joins TRBV5-6 to TRBJ2-1; D call uncertain. The CDR3 DNA reads as TGTGCCAGCAGCTTGCTAAGCCCTGAGCAGTTCTTC. Translating it yields CASSLLSPEQFF.